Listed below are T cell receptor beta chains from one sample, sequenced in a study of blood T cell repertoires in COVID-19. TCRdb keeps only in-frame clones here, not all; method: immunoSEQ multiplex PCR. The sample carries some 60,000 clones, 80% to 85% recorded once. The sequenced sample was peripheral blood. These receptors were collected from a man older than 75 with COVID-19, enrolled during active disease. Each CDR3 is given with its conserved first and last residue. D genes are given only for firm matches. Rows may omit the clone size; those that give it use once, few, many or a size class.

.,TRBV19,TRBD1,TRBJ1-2,TGTGCCAGTAGTATTCCCGGGACAGGGTATGGCTACACCTTC,CASSIPGTGYGYTF
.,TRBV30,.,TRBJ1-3,TGTGCCTGGAGCCCTTTGACATCAGTCTCTGGAAACACCATATATTTT,CAWSPLTSVSGNTIYF
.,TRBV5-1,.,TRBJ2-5,TGCGCCAGCAGCTCGTTCCCAGGGGTACCGAGCCAAGAGACCCAGTACTTC,CASSSFPGVPSQETQYF
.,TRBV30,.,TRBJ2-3,TGTGCCTGGAGTGTTCAGGGTCTGAAGGGGTCTACGCAGTATTTT,CAWSVQGLKGSTQYF
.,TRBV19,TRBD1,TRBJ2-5,TGTGCCAGTAGCGTCGGACAGGGAAGAGAGACCCAGTACTTC,CASSVGQGRETQYF
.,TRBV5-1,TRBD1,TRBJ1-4,TGCGCCAGCAGCAAGGACAGGGGTGGTGAAAAACTGTTTTTT,CASSKDRGGEKLFF
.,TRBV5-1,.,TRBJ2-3,TGCGCCAGCAGCTTGGAGAGGGTGACGCAGTATTTT,CASSLERVTQYF
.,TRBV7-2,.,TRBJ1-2,TGTGCCAGCAGCTTAGGACAGGATAGTGGCTACACCTTC,CASSLGQDSGYTF
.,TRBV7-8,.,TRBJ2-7,TGTGCCAGCAGCCCAAGAGGTGACCTATCATGGGAGCAGTACTTC,CASSPRGDLSWEQYF
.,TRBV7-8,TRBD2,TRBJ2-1,TGTGCCAGCAGCTTAGGCGGTAGCGGGGAGGGGCAGTTCTTC,CASSLGGSGEGQFF
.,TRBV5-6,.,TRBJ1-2,TGTGCCAGCAGCTGGGGCAGGGGATATGGCTACACCTTC,CASSWGRGYGYTF
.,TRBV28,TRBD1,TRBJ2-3,TGTGCCAGCAGTTTATGGGACAGGGGCCCAGATACGCAGTATTTT,CASSLWDRGPDTQYF
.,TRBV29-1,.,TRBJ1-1,TGCAGCGTTGAGGGCCGCATGAACACTGAAGCTTTCTTT,CSVEGRMNTEAFF
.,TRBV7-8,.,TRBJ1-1,TGTGCCAGCAGCCCGAGGATTGGCGCTGAAGCTTTCTTT,CASSPRIGAEAFF
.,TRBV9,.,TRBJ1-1,TGTGCCAGCAGCGCAGGGGTTGGAGTGAACACTGAAGCTTTCTTT,CASSAGVGVNTEAFF
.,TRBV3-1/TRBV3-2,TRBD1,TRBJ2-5,TGTGCCAGCAGCCTCGGGACAGTTCAAGAGACCCAGTACTTC,CASSLGTVQETQYF
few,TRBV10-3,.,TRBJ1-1,TGTGCCATCAGTGATTCCGGGAACACTGAAGCTTTCTTT,CAISDSGNTEAFF
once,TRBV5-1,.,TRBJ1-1,TGCGCCAGCCTAGAGGAGGCGAACACTGAAGCTTTCTTT,CASLEEANTEAFF
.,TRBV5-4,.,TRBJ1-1,TGTGCCAGCAGCTTGGCCCAAGCGGGAAGGACAGAAGCTTTCTTT,CASSLAQAGRTEAFF
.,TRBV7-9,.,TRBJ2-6,TGTGCCAGCAGCTTAGCTCAGGGTCCTGGGGCCAACGTCCTGACTTTC,CASSLAQGPGANVLTF
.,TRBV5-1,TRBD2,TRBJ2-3,TGCGCCAGCAGCACGGGACTAGCGGGAGGCTCAACGGCCGCGCAGTATTTT,CASSTGLAGGSTAAQYF
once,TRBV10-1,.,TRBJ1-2,TGCGCCAGCAGGAGGGTAGTTGGTGTTTATGGCTACACCTTC,CASRRVVGVYGYTF
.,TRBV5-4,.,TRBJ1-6,TGTGCCAGCAGCTTGGACAGGAATTCACCCCTCCACTTT,CASSLDRNSPLHF
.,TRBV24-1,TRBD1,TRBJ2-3,TGTGCCACCAGTGATTCCGGGACAGCCGGTGATACGCAGTATTTT,CATSDSGTAGDTQYF
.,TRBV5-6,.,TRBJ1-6,TGTGCCAGCAGCCTTGGACGGGGGGGTTCGATGAGTCCCCTCCACTTT,CASSLGRGGSMSPLHF
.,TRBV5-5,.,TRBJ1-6,TGTGCCAGCAGCCCCGGGGGGAGCTCCTATAATTCACCCCTCCACTTT,CASSPGGSSYNSPLHF
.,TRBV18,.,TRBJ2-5,TGTGCCAGCTCACGGGAGTACCAAGAGACCCAGTACTTC,CASSREYQETQYF
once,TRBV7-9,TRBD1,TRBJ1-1,TGTGCCAGCAGCCCGCGGACAGGGAACCCTGAAGCTTTCTTT,CASSPRTGNPEAFF
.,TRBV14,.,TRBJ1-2,TGTGCCAGCAGCCTGGGGACATTGGTGGGCTACACCTTC,CASSLGTLVGYTF
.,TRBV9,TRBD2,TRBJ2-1,TGTGCCAGCAGCGCGGGACTAGCGGGCTACCGGGCGAATGAGCAGTTCTTC,CASSAGLAGYRANEQFF
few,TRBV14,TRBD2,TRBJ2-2,TGTGCCAGCAGACTCGGGACTAGCGGTCTGGGTTGGAACACCGGGGAGCTGTTTTTT,CASRLGTSGLGWNTGELFF